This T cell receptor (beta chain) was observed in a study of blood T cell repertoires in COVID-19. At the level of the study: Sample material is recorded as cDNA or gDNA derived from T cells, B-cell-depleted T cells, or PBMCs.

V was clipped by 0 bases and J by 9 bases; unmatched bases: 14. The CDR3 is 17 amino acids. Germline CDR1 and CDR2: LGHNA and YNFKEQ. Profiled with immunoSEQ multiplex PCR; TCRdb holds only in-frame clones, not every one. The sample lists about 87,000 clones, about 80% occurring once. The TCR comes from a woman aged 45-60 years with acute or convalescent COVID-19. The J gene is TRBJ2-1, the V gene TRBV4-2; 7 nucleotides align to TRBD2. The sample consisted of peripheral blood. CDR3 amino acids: CASSQDFGGGIVIEQFF. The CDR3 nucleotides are TGTGCCAGCAGCCAAGATTTTGGGGGGGGGATAGTGATTGAGCAGTTCTTC.